This is a list of T cell receptor beta chains from one sample in a study of memory CD4+ T cells and cytomegalovirus serostatus. TCRdb's copy holds only in-frame clones and misses some; the assay was immunoSEQ multiplex PCR. In the table there are approximately 40,000 clones, around 72% of which are singletons. Material: memory CD4+ T cells from blood. These receptor sequences come from an adult in good health and CMV-seronegative. Both conserved end residues are part of each CDR3. A D gene is named only where the DNA matches it firmly. Clone sizes are given selectively: once, few, many, or a class where the clone is expanded.

CDR3 DNA: TGTGCCAGCAGCTTAGATAGTTGGTCCGAGCAGTACTTC; CDR3 protein: CASSLDSWSEQYF; J gene: TRBJ2-7; clone size: -; V gene: TRBV7-6; D gene: -
CDR3 DNA: TGTGCCAGCAGGGCCATTTATAATTCACCCCTCCACTTT; CDR3 protein: CASRAIYNSPLHF; J gene: TRBJ1-6; clone size: few; V gene: TRBV6-1; D gene: -
CDR3 DNA: TGTGCCAGCAAAGGGGACACCAACACCGGGGAGCTGTTTTTT; CDR3 protein: CASKGDTNTGELFF; J gene: TRBJ2-2; clone size: -; V gene: TRBV6-1; D gene: -
CDR3 DNA: TGTGCCAGCAGCCAAGATGCGGAAGGGGAGCAGTTCTTC; CDR3 protein: CASSQDAEGEQFF; J gene: TRBJ2-1; clone size: -; V gene: TRBV4-2; D gene: -
CDR3 DNA: TGTGCCAGCAGCTTAGCCGGGGGTGGCTCCAATCAGCCCCAGCATTTT; CDR3 protein: CASSLAGGGSNQPQHF; J gene: TRBJ1-5; clone size: -; V gene: TRBV11-1; D gene: -
CDR3 DNA: TGTGCCAGCAGACCGGTCCCGGAGGGCTCACCCCTCCACTTT; CDR3 protein: CASRPVPEGSPLHF; J gene: TRBJ1-6; clone size: -; V gene: TRBV5-5; D gene: -
CDR3 DNA: TGTGCCAGCAGCTTTGGCAGGTGGACTGAAGCTTTCTTT; CDR3 protein: CASSFGRWTEAFF; J gene: TRBJ1-1; clone size: -; V gene: TRBV7-2; D gene: -
CDR3 DNA: TGTGCCAGCAGTTATCCAGACAGACCCTACGAGCAGTACTTC; CDR3 protein: CASSYPDRPYEQYF; J gene: TRBJ2-7; clone size: once; V gene: TRBV6-5; D gene: -
CDR3 DNA: TGTGCCAGCAGCCCCCGATTCCCCCCAGGGCCCGGGGAGCTGTTTTTT; CDR3 protein: CASSPRFPPGPGELFF; J gene: TRBJ2-2; clone size: -; V gene: TRBV28; D gene: -
CDR3 DNA: TGTGCCAGCAGACAGGGTATTGGCTACGAGCAGTACTTC; CDR3 protein: CASRQGIGYEQYF; J gene: TRBJ2-7; clone size: -; V gene: TRBV6-5; D gene: -
CDR3 DNA: TGTGCCAGCTCGACGTTTAATGAGCAGTTCTTC; CDR3 protein: CASSTFNEQFF; J gene: TRBJ2-1; clone size: -; V gene: TRBV18; D gene: -
CDR3 DNA: TGTGCCAGCAAGCTAGCGGAATACACAGATACGCAGTATTTT; CDR3 protein: CASKLAEYTDTQYF; J gene: TRBJ2-3; clone size: -; V gene: TRBV6-4; D gene: TRBD2
CDR3 DNA: TGTGCTAGCAGCTTAGGGGACAGAGCAGAGACCCAGTACTTC; CDR3 protein: CASSLGDRAETQYF; J gene: TRBJ2-5; clone size: -; V gene: TRBV7-7; D gene: TRBD1
CDR3 DNA: TGTGCCAGCAGTCCAATAGGTGGTCCCTACGAGCAGTACTTC; CDR3 protein: CASSPIGGPYEQYF; J gene: TRBJ2-7; clone size: -; V gene: TRBV5-4; D gene: -
CDR3 DNA: TGTGCCAGTAGCGACAGGAACCGACCGCCCCAGCATTTT; CDR3 protein: CASSDRNRPPQHF; J gene: TRBJ1-5; clone size: few; V gene: TRBV19; D gene: -
CDR3 DNA: TGTGCCAGCAGCTCCGCCCTGGCTGGGTCCTATAATTCACCCCTCCACTTT; CDR3 protein: CASSSALAGSYNSPLHF; J gene: TRBJ1-6; clone size: -; V gene: TRBV5-6; D gene: -
CDR3 DNA: TGTGCCAGCAGGGCCCCGGGGTCAGGAACCAATGAGCAGTTCTTC; CDR3 protein: CASRAPGSGTNEQFF; J gene: TRBJ2-1; clone size: -; V gene: TRBV28; D gene: -
CDR3 DNA: TGTGCCAGCAGTTTCCGGGGGGTCCCCAATGAAAAACTGTTTTTT; CDR3 protein: CASSFRGVPNEKLFF; J gene: TRBJ1-4; clone size: -; V gene: TRBV6-5; D gene: -
CDR3 DNA: TGTGCCAGCAGCCCGCAGGTCGGGAATTCACCCCTCCACTTT; CDR3 protein: CASSPQVGNSPLHF; J gene: TRBJ1-6; clone size: -; V gene: TRBV6-5; D gene: -
CDR3 DNA: TGTGCCAGCAGCTTAATGGCCTCCTCTGGAAACACCATATATTTT; CDR3 protein: CASSLMASSGNTIYF; J gene: TRBJ1-3; clone size: once; V gene: TRBV7-9; D gene: -
CDR3 DNA: TGCAATTTGGGGGGCTACACCTTC; CDR3 protein: CNLGGYTF; J gene: TRBJ1-2; clone size: -; V gene: TRBV20-1; D gene: -
CDR3 DNA: TGTGCCAGCAGTCTGAGACCTAACTATGGCTACACCTTC; CDR3 protein: CASSLRPNYGYTF; J gene: TRBJ1-2; clone size: few; V gene: TRBV2; D gene: -
CDR3 DNA: TGTGCCAGCAGCTTGGTTGCTGGAAGAGGGACAGATACGCAGTATTTT; CDR3 protein: CASSLVAGRGTDTQYF; J gene: TRBJ2-3; clone size: -; V gene: TRBV5-6; D gene: -
CDR3 DNA: TGTGCCAGCAGGTTAGGTAATTCACCCCTCCACTTT; CDR3 protein: CASRLGNSPLHF; J gene: TRBJ1-6; clone size: -; V gene: TRBV7-9; D gene: -
CDR3 DNA: TGTGCCACCGCTAAAATTCGAGCGGGGTACAATGAGCAGTTCTTC; CDR3 protein: CATAKIRAGYNEQFF; J gene: TRBJ2-1; clone size: -; V gene: TRBV7-6; D gene: TRBD2
CDR3 DNA: TGTGCCAGCAGCCAGGCCGGGACTAGCGGGTCGAGCTCCTACAATGAGCAGTTCTTC; CDR3 protein: CASSQAGTSGSSSYNEQFF; J gene: TRBJ2-1; clone size: -; V gene: TRBV4-2; D gene: TRBD2
CDR3 DNA: TGTGCCAGCACTCCCCGAGTGAAGTATGGCTACACCTTC; CDR3 protein: CASTPRVKYGYTF; J gene: TRBJ1-2; clone size: -; V gene: TRBV2; D gene: -
CDR3 DNA: TGTGCCAGCAGGACGGGACTGCTGACGAACACTGAAGCTTTCTTT; CDR3 protein: CASRTGLLTNTEAFF; J gene: TRBJ1-1; clone size: -; V gene: TRBV5-4; D gene: -
CDR3 DNA: TGCGCCAGCAGCCCACCGGGACAGCAAGAGACCCAGTACTTC; CDR3 protein: CASSPPGQQETQYF; J gene: TRBJ2-5; clone size: few; V gene: TRBV5-1; D gene: TRBD1
CDR3 DNA: TGCAGCGTTCGTAACATACAATTTCACGCGTCGAGAGAGAACACTGAAGCTTTCTTT; CDR3 protein: CSVRNIQFHASRENTEAFF; J gene: TRBJ1-1; clone size: -; V gene: TRBV29-1; D gene: -
CDR3 DNA: TGTGCCAGCACCGACTGGAGGGGGCGGAACACCGGGGAGCTGTTTTTT; CDR3 protein: CASTDWRGRNTGELFF; J gene: TRBJ2-2; clone size: few; V gene: TRBV5-4; D gene: -
CDR3 DNA: TGCGCCAGCGGAGATACTAGGAATGAGCAGTTCTTC; CDR3 protein: CASGDTRNEQFF; J gene: TRBJ2-1; clone size: -; V gene: TRBV5-1; D gene: -
CDR3 DNA: TGTGCCAGCAGGTTGGGTTATGAGGATCTCGGGCATTTT; CDR3 protein: CASRLGYEDLGHF; J gene: TRBJ1-5; clone size: -; V gene: TRBV6-1; D gene: -
CDR3 DNA: TGTGCCAGCACTCGAGAGGGGTCGGGATGGGAAGAGCAGTACTTC; CDR3 protein: CASTREGSGWEEQYF; J gene: TRBJ2-7; clone size: -; V gene: TRBV2; D gene: -
CDR3 DNA: TGTGCCAGCAGCAAAACCGGGTCAGACACTGAAGCTTTCTTT; CDR3 protein: CASSKTGSDTEAFF; J gene: TRBJ1-1; clone size: once; V gene: TRBV11-3; D gene: -
CDR3 DNA: TGTGCCAGCAGCTTGGGGTACGGGGACCATCAGCCCCAGCATTTT; CDR3 protein: CASSLGYGDHQPQHF; J gene: TRBJ1-5; clone size: -; V gene: TRBV5-6; D gene: -
CDR3 DNA: TGTGCCAGCAGTGAAGTTAGAGGGTTACACTACGAGCAGTACTTC; CDR3 protein: CASSEVRGLHYEQYF; J gene: TRBJ2-7; clone size: -; V gene: TRBV6-1; D gene: -
CDR3 DNA: TGTGCCAGCAGCACATCCGGGACGGGGGGCGCAGATACGCAGTATTTT; CDR3 protein: CASSTSGTGGADTQYF; J gene: TRBJ2-3; clone size: -; V gene: TRBV11-2; D gene: -
CDR3 DNA: TGTGCCAGCAGCCCGGGGACAGGGGCCACAGATACGCAGTATTTT; CDR3 protein: CASSPGTGATDTQYF; J gene: TRBJ2-3; clone size: -; V gene: TRBV4-2; D gene: TRBD1
CDR3 DNA: TGTGCCAGCAGCGTATACGGCTATGGCTACACCTTC; CDR3 protein: CASSVYGYGYTF; J gene: TRBJ1-2; clone size: -; V gene: TRBV9; D gene: -
CDR3 DNA: TGTGCCAGCTCAACAAACAGGGTGGGCACTGAAGCTTTCTTT; CDR3 protein: CASSTNRVGTEAFF; J gene: TRBJ1-1; clone size: -; V gene: TRBV18; D gene: -
CDR3 DNA: TGTGCCAGCAGTAAATTAGCGGGGGGGTCAGATACGCAGTATTTT; CDR3 protein: CASSKLAGGSDTQYF; J gene: TRBJ2-3; clone size: -; V gene: TRBV2; D gene: TRBD2
CDR3 DNA: TGTGCCTCCACTCCAGCGGGGAGCCACAATGAGCAGTTCTTC; CDR3 protein: CASTPAGSHNEQFF; J gene: TRBJ2-1; clone size: -; V gene: TRBV6-1; D gene: TRBD2
CDR3 DNA: TGTGCCAGCAGCAACTCGGCCAGGGGGCGAGGAGTAGGCTACACCTTC; CDR3 protein: CASSNSARGRGVGYTF; J gene: TRBJ1-2; clone size: -; V gene: TRBV7-9; D gene: TRBD1
CDR3 DNA: TGTGCCAGCAGACGCAACAGCCTGAACACTGAAGCTTTCTTT; CDR3 protein: CASRRNSLNTEAFF; J gene: TRBJ1-1; clone size: medium-sized; V gene: TRBV6-5; D gene: -
CDR3 DNA: TGTGCCTGGAGCAGGGAGATCTATGGCTACACCTTC; CDR3 protein: CAWSREIYGYTF; J gene: TRBJ1-2; clone size: -; V gene: TRBV30; D gene: -